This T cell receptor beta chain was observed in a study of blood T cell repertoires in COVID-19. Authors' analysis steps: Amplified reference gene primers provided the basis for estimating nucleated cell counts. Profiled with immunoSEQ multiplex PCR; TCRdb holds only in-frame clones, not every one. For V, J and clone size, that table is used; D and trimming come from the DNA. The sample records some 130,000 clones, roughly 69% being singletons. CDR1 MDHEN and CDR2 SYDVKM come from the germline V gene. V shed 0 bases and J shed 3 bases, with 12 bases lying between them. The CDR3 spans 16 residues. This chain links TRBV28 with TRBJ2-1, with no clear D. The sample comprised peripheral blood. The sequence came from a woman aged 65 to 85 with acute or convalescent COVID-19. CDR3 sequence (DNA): TGTGCCAGCAGTTTATGGAGATCGGTTGGCTACAATGAGCAGTTCTTC. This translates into CASSLWRSVGYNEQFF. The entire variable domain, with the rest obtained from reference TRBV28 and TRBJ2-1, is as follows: DVKVTQSSRYLVKRTGEKVFLECVQDMDHENMFWYRQDPGLGLRLIYFSYDVKMKEKGDIPEGYSVSREKKERFSLILESASTNQTSMYLCASSLWRSVGYNEQFFGPGTRLTVL.